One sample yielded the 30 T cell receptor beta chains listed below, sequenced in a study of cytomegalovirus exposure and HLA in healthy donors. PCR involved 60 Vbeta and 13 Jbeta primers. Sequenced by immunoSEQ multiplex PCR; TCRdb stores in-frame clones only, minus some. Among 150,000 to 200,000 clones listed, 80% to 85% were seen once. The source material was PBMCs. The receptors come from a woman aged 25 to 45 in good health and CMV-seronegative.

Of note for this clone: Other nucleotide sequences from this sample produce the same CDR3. The CDR3, as DNA: TGTGCCAGTAGAGTGGTGTGGACAGACAGTACCGGGGAGCTGTTTTTT. Protein: CASRVVWTDSTGELFF. This chain links TRBV19 with TRBJ2-2; D is possibly TRBD1 (6 bases). V was pared by 6 bases and J by 5 bases, with 19 bases between. This CDR3 spans 16 amino acids. Germline V gene sequence: CDR1 LNHDA, CDR2 SQIVND (reference sequence).

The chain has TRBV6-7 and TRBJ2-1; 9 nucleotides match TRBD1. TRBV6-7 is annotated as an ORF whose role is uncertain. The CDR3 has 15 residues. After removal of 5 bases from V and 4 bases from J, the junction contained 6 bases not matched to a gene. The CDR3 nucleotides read TGTGCCAGCAGTCGACGACAGGGGGGTTACAATGAGCAGTTCTTC. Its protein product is CASSRRQGGYNEQFF.

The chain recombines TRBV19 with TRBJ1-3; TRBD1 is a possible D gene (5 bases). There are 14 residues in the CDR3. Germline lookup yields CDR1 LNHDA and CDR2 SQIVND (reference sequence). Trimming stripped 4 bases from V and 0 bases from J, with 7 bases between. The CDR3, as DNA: TGTGCCAGTAGTAGAGACAGCTCTGGAAACACCATATATTTT. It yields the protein CASSRDSSGNTIYF.

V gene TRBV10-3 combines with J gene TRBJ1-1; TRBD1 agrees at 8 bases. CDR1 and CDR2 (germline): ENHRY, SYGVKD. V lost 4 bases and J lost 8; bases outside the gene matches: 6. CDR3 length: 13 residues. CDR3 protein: CAISAGTGREAFF. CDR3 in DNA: TGTGCCATCAGTGCCGGGACAGGTCGAGAAGCTTTCTTT.

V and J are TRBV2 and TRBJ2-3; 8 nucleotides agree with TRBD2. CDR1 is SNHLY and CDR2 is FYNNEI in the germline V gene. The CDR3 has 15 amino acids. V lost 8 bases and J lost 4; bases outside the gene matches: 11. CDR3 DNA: TGTGCCAGCGGATTTACAGCGGGAGTCCCAGATACGCAGTATTTT. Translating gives CASGFTAGVPDTQYF.

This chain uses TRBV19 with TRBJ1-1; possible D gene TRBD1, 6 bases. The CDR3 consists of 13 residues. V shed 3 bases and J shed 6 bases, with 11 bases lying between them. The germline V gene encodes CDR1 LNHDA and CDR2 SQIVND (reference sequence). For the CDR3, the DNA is TGTGCCAGTAGTATCAGTGGGGGCGCTGAAGCTTTCTTT. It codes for CASSISGGAEAFF. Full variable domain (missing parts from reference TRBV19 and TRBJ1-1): DGGITQSPKYLFRKEGQNVTLSCEQNLNHDAMYWYRQDPGQGLRLIYYSQIVNDFQKGDIAEGYSVSREKKESFPLTVTSAQKNPTAFYLCASSISGGAEAFFGQGTRLTVV.

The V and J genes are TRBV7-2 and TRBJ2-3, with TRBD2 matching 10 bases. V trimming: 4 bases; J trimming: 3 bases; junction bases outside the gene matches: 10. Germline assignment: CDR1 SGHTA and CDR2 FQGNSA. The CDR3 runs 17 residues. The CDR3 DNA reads TGTGCCAGCAGCTCTATAGCGGGGGGAATGGGAACAGATACGCAGTATTTT. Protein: CASSSIAGGMGTDTQYF.

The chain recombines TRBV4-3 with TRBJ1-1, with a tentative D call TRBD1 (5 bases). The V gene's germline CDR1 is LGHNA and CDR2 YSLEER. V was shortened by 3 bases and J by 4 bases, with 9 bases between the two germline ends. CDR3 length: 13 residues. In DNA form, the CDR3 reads TGCGCCAGCAGCCACGGGGGGGGCACTGAAGCTTTCTTT. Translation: CASSHGGGTEAFF.

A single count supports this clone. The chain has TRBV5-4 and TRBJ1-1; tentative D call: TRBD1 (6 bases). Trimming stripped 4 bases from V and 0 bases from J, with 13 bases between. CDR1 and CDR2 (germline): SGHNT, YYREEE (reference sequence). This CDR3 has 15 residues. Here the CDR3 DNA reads TGTGCCAGCAGCGCGTCCCGGGACATGAACACTGAAGCTTTCTTT. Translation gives CASSASRDMNTEAFF.

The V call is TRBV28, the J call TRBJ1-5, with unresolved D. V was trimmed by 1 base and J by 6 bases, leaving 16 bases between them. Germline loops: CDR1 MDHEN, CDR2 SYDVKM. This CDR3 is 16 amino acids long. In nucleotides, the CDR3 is TGTGCCAGCAGTTTATCGGGGATAGCAGGCCGTCAGCCCCAGCATTTT. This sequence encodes CASSLSGIAGRQPQHF.

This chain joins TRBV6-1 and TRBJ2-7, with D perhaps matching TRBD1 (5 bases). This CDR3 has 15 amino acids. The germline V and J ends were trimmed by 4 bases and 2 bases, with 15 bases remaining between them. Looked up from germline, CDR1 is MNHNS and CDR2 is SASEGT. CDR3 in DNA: TGTGCCAGCAGTGCAGGACGGACACCTACCTACGAGCAGTACTTC. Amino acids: CASSAGRTPTYEQYF.

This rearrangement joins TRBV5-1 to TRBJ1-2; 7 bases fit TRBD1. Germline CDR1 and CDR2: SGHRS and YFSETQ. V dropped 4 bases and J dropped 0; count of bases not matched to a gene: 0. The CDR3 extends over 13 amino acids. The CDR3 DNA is TGCGCCAGCAGCCAGGGGGCTAACTATGGCTACACCTTC. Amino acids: CASSQGANYGYTF.

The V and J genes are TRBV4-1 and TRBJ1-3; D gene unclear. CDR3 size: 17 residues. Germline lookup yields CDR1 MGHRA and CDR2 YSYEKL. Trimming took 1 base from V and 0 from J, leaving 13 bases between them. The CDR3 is CASSQAVTESSGNTIYF. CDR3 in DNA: TGCGCCAGCAGCCAAGCGGTTACAGAGAGCTCTGGAAACACCATATATTTT.

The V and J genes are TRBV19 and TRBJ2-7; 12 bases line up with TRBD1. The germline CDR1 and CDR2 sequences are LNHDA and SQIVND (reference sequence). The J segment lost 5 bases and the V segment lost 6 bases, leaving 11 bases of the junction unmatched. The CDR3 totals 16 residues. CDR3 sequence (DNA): TGTGCCAGTAGCCCGCTGGGACAGGGGGCGATCGACGAGCAGTACTTC. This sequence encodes CASSPLGQGAIDEQYF.

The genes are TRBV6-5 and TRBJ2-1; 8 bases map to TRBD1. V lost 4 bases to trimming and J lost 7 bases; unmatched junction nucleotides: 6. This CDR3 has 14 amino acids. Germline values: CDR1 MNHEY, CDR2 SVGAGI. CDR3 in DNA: TGTGCCAGCAGTTCGGGACAGGTTGCAAATGAGCAGTTCTTC. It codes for CASSSGQVANEQFF.

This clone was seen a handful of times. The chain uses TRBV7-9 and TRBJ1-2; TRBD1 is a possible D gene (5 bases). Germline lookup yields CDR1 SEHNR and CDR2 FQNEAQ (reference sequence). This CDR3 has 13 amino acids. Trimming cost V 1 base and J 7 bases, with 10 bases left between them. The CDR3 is CASSLGGASGYTF. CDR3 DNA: TGTGCCAGCAGCTTAGGGGGCGCGAGTGGCTACACCTTC.

CDR3 in DNA: TGTGCCAGCAGCTTAGATCTATTCCATACTGGCTCCTACAATGAGCAGTTCTTC. It codes for CASSLDLFHTGSYNEQFF. The chain combines TRBV11-3 with TRBJ2-1; D call uncertain. The germline V and J ends were trimmed by 0 bases and 0 bases, with 15 bases remaining between them. The germline V gene encodes CDR1 SGHNT and CDR2 YENEEA. This CDR3 has 18 amino acids.

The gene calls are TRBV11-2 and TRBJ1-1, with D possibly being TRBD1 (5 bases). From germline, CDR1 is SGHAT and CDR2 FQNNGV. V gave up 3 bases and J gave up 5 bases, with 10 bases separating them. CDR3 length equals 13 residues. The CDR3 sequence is CASSFRQGTEAFF. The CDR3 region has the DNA TGTGCCAGCAGCTTCCGGCAGGGTACTGAAGCTTTCTTT.

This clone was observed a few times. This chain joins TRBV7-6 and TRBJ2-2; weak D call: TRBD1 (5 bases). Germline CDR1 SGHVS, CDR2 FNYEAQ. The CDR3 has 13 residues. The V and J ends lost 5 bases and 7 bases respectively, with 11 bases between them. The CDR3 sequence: CASSPRDSGELFF. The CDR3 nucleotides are TGTGCCAGCAGCCCCAGGGATAGCGGGGAGCTGTTTTTT. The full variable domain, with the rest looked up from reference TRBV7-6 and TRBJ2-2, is GAGVSQSPRYKVTKRGQDVALRCDPISGHVSLYWYRQALGQGPEFLTYFNYEAQQDKSGLPNDRFSAERPEGSISTLTIQRTEQRDSAMYRCASSPRDSGELFFGEGSRLTVL.

CDR3 loop: CASSVGGIRDTQYF. In DNA form, the CDR3 reads TGTGCCAGCAGCGTAGGCGGAATTAGAGATACGCAGTATTTT. The rearrangement joins TRBV9 to TRBJ2-3; D gene unclear. This CDR3 region has 14 residues. The V and J ends lost 0 bases and 5 bases respectively, with 10 bases between them. CDR1 and CDR2 (germline): SGDLS, YYNGEE.

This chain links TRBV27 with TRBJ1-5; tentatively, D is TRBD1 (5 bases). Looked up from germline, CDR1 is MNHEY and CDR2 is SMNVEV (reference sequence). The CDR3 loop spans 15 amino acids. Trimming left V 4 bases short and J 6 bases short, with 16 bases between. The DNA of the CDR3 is TGTGCCAGCAGTTCGACGGGGACTGGCAGTCAGCCCCAGCATTTT. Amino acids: CASSSTGTGSQPQHF.

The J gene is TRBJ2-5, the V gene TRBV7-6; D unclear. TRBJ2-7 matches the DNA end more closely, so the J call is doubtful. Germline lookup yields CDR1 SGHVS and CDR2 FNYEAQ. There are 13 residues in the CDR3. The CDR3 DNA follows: TGTGCCAGCAGCTTGCCCGGGTCCTACGAGCAGTACTTC. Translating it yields CASSLPGSYEQYF.

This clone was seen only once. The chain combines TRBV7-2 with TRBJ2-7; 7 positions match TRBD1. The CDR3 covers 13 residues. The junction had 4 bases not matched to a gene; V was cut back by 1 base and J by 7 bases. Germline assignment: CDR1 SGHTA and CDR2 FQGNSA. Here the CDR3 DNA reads TGTGCCAGCAGCTTAGTGGTCAGGGGGGAGCAGTACTTC. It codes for CASSLVVRGEQYF. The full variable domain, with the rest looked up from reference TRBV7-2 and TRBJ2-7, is GAGVSQSPSNKVTEKGKDVELRCDPISGHTALYWYRQSLGQGLEFLIYFQGNSAPDKSGLPSDRFSAERTGGSVSTLTIQRTQQEDSAVYLCASSLVVRGEQYFGPGTRLTVT.

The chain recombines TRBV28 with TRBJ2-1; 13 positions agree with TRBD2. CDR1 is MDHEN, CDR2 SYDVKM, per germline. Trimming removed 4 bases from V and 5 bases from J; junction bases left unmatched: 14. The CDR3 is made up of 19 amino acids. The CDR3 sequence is CASSSMTRTSGSFHNEQFF. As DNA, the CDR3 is TGTGCCAGCAGTTCCATGACACGGACTAGCGGGAGTTTTCACAATGAGCAGTTCTTC. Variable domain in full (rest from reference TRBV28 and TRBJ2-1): DVKVTQSSRYLVKRTGEKVFLECVQDMDHENMFWYRQDPGLGLRLIYFSYDVKMKEKGDIPEGYSVSREKKERFSLILESASTNQTSMYLCASSSMTRTSGSFHNEQFFGPGTRLTVL.

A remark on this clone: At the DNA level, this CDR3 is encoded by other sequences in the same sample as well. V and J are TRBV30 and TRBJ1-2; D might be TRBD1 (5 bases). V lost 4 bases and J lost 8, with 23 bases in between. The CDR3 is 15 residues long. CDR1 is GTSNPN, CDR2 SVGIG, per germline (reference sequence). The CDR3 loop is CAWIPAGIVSRGYTF. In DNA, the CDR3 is TGTGCCTGGATTCCCGCAGGGATCGTTTCGAGAGGCTACACCTTC.

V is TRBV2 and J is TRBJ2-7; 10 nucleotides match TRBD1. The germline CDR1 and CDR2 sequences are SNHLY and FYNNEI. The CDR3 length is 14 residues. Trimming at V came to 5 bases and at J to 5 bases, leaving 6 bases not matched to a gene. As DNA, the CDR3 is TGTGCCAGCAGTACCCAGGACAGGGGGAACGAGCAGTACTTC. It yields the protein CASSTQDRGNEQYF.

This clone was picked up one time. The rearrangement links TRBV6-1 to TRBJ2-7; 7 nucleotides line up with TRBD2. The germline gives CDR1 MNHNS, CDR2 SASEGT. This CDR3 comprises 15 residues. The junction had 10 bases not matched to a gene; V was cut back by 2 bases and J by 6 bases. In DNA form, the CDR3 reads TGTGCCAGCAGTGAAAAGTTGGCGGGGGTTGTCGAGCAGTACTTC. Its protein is CASSEKLAGVVEQYF.

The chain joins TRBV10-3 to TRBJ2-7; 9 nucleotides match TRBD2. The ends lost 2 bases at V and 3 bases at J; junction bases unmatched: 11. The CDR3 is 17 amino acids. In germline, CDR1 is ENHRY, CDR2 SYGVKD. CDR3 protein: CAISEIALREGLYEQYF. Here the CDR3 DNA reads TGTGCCATCAGTGAGATAGCGTTGCGGGAGGGCCTCTACGAGCAGTACTTC.

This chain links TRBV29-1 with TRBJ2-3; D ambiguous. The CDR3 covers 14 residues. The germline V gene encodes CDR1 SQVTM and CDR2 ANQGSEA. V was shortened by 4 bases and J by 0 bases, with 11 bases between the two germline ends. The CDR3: CSVARGTSTDTQYF. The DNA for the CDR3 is TGCAGCGTTGCGCGAGGAACGAGCACAGATACGCAGTATTTT.

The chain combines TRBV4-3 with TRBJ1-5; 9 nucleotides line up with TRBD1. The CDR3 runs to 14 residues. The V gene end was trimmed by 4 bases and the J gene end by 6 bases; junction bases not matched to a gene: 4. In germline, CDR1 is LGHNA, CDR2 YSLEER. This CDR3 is CASSLYRGRQPQHF. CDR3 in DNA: TGCGCCAGCAGCCTTTACAGGGGGCGTCAGCCCCAGCATTTT.